Detailed here is one T cell receptor (beta chain). Multiplex touch-down PCR amplified TRB using TRB-A and TRB-B pools in one tube. TCRdb re-analyzed the multiplex PCR reads; it lists each CDR3 protein once, without DNA. The sample includes around 2,700 distinct CDR3 sequences. The data derive from a study of T cell clusters in autoimmune cytopenias. This CDR3 comprises 17 residues. In germline, CDR1 is LNHDA, CDR2 SQIVND (reference sequence). About 37,500 genome equivalents of blood DNA were amplified for TRB. The same specimen was also included in a second study, on T cell repertoires in aging, cancer and after chemotherapy.

Sequencing was carried out using peripheral blood. The source of this sequence is a human donor with an autoimmune cytopenia or autoimmune hepatitis (not recorded which). The chain has TRBV19 and TRBJ1-2; absent DNA, TCRdb's TRBD1 call cannot be checked. The CDR3 loop reads CASRIPRDSGKRNGYTF.